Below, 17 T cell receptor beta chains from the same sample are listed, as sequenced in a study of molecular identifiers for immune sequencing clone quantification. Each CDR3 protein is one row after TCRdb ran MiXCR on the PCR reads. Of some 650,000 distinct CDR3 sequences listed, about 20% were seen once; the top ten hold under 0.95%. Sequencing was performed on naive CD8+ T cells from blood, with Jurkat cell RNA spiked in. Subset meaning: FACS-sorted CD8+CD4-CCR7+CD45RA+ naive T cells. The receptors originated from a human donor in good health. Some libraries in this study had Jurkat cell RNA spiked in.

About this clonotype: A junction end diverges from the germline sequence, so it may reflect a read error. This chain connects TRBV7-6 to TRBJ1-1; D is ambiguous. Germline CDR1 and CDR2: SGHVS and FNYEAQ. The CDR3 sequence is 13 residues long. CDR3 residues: CASSLSPNAEAFF. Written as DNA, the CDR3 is TGTGCCAGCAGCTTATCACCGAACGCTGAAGCTTTCTTT.

Here the CDR3 reads CASSFTGPGELFF. Here the CDR3 DNA reads TGCGCCAGCAGCTTTACAGGGCCCGGGGAGCTGTTTTTT. The rearrangement links TRBV5-1 to TRBJ2-2, with D possibly being TRBD1 (6 bases). The CDR3 runs to 13 residues. With 2 bases removed from V and 6 bases from J, the gap between germline ends came to 8 bases. Germline V gene lookup returns CDR1 SGHRS and CDR2 YFSETQ.

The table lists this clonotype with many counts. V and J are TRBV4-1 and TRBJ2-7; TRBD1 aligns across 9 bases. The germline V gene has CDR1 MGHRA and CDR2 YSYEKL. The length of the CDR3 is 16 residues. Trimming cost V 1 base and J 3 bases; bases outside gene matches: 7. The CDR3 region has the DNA TGCGCCAGCAGCCAAGCAGAACAGGGGGCGGGCTACGAGCAGTACTTC. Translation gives CASSQAEQGAGYEQYF.

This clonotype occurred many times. The CDR3: CATSAGSSYEQYF. CDR3 bases: TGTGCCACATCGGCGGGGAGCTCCTACGAGCAGTACTTC. This chain joins TRBV24-1 and TRBJ2-7, with D possibly matching TRBD2 (6 bases). V was trimmed by 10 bases and J by 0 bases, leaving 12 bases between them. This CDR3 contains 13 residues. Germline values: CDR1 KGHDR, CDR2 SFDVKD.

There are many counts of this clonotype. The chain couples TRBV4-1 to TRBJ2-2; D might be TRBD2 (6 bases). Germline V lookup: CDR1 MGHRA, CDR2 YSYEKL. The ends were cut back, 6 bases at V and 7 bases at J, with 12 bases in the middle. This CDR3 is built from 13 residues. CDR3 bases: TGCGCCAGCAGTCTTGGACTAAGCGGGGAGCTGTTTTTT. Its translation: CASSLGLSGELFF.

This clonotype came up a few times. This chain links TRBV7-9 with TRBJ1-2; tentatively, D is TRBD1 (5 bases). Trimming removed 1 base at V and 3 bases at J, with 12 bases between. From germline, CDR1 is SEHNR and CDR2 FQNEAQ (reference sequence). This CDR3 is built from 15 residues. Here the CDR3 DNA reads TGTGCCAGCAGCTTAGTACGGGACGGAGACTATGGCTACACCTTC. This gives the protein CASSLVRDGDYGYTF.

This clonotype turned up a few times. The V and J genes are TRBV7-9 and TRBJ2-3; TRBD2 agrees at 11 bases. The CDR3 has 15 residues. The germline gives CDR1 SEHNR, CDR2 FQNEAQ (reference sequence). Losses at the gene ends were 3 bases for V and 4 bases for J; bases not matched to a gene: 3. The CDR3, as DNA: TGTGCCAGCAGCTTTAGCGGGGGGGCAGCAGATACGCAGTATTTT. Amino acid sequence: CASSFSGGAADTQYF. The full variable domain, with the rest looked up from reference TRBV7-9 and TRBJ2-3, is DTGVSQNPRHKITKRGQNVTFRCDPISEHNRLYWYRQTLGQGPEFLTYFQNEAQLEKSRLLSDRFSAERPKGSFSTLEIQRTEQGDSAMYLCASSFSGGAADTQYFGPGTRLTVL.

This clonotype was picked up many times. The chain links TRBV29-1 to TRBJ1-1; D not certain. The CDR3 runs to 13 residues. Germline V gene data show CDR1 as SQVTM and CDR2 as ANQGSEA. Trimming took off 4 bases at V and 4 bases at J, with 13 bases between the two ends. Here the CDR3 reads CSVVGSRGTEAFF. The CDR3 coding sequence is TGCAGCGTTGTAGGGAGTCGGGGCACTGAAGCTTTCTTT. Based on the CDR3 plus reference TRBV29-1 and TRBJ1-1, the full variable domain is SAVISQKPSRDICQRGTSLTIQCQVDSQVTMMFWYRQQPGQSLTLIATANQGSEATYESGFVIDKFPISRPNLTFSTLTVSNMSPEDSSIYLCSVVGSRGTEAFFGQGTRLTVV.

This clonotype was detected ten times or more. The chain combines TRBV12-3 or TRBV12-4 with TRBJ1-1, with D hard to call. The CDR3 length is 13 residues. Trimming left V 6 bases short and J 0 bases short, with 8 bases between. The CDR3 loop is CASSLNLNTEAFF. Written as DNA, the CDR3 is TGTGCCAGCAGCTTGAACTTGAACACTGAAGCTTTCTTT.

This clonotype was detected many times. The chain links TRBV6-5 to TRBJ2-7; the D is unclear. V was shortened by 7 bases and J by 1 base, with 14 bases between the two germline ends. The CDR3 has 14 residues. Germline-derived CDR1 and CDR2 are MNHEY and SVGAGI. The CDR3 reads CASTLGQDSYEQYF. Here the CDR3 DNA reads TGTGCCAGCACATTAGGGCAGGATTCCTACGAGCAGTACTTC.

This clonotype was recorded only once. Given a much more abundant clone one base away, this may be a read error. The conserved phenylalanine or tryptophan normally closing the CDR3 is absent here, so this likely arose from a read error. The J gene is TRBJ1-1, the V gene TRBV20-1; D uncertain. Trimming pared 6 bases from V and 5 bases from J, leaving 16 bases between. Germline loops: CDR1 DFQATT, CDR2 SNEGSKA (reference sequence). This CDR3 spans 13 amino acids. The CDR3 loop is CSALAAGETEAFS. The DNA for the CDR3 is TGCAGTGCACTGGCCGCAGGAGAAACTGAAGCTTTCTCT.

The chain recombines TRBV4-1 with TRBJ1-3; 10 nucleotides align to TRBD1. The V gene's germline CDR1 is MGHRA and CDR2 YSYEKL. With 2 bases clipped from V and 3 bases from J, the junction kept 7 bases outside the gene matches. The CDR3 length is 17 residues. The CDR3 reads CASSQKTGGFGGNTIYF. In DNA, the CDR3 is TGCGCCAGCAGCCAAAAGACAGGGGGCTTTGGTGGAAACACCATATATTTT.

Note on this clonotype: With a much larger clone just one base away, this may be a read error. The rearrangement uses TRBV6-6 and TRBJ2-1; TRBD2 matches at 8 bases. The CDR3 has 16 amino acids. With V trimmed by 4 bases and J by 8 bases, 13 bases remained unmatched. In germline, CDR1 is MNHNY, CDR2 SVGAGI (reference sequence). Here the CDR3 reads CASSLTPAGDYDEQFF. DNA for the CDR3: TGTGCCAGCAGTTTAACACCAGCGGGAGATTACGATGAGCAGTTCTTC.

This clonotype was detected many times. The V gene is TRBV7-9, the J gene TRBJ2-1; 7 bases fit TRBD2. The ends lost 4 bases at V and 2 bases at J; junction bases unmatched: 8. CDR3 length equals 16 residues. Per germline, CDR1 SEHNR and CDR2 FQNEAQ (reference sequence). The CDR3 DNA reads TGTGCCAGCAGCTCAATGACTAGCTACCCCTACAATGAGCAGTTCTTC. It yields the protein CASSSMTSYPYNEQFF.

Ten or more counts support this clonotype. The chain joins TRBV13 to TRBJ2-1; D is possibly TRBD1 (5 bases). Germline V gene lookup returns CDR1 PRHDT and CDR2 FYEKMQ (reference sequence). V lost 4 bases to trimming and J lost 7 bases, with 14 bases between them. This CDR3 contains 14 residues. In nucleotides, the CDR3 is TGTGCCAGCAGCTCCCTACCAGGACAAAATGAGCAGTTCTTC. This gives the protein CASSSLPGQNEQFF. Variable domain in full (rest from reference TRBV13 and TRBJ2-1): AAGVIQSPRHLIKEKRETATLKCYPIPRHDTVYWYQQGPGQDPQFLISFYEKMQSDKGSIPDRFSAQQFSDYHSELNMSSLELGDSALYFCASSSLPGQNEQFFGPGTRLTVL.

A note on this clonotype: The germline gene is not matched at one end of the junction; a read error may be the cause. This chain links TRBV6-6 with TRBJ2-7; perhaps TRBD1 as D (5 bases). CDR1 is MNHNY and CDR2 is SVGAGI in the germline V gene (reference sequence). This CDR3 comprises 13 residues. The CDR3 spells CDSSFSRGDEQYF. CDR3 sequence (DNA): TGTGACAGCAGTTTCTCAAGGGGCGACGAGCAGTACTTC.

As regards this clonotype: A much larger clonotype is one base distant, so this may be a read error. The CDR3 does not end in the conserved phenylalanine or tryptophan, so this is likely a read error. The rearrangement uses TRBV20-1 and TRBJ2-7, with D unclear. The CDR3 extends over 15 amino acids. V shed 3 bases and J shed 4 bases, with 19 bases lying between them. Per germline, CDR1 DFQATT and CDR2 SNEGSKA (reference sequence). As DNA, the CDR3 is TGCAGTGCTAGGGGGTTCGTACATGTGGGGTACGAGCAGTACATC. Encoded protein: CSARGFVHVGYEQYI.